The clone carrying this T cell receptor (beta chain) occurred many times. Its target is not known. These data come from a study of liver allograft versus peripheral blood T cells. Study at large: Within transplanted livers, the T cell receptor repertoires were examined and compared against the repertoires present in the peripheral blood of liver transplant recipients.

TCRdb recomputed calls from the reads with MiXCR, one row per CDR3 protein. This sample has 15,000 to 20,000 distinct CDR3 sequences, with around a fifth found just once. CDR1 is SGHNT, CDR2 YYREEE, per germline (reference sequence). Unmatched junction bases numbered 14, after V lost 2 bases and J lost 1 base. The CDR3 consists of 18 residues. General study findings and limits: T cell receptor repertoires inside liver allografts reportedly differed from those in peripheral blood.

The receptor's source is a human patient who had a liver transplant. Some T cells here may be from the graft donor. The J gene is TRBJ1-2, the V gene TRBV5-4; 7 bases are shared with TRBD1. The DNA of the CDR3 is TGTGCCAGCAGCTTCTCCCCTTGGGACAGCTTCCTTAACTATGGCTACACCTTC. Its protein is CASSFSPWDSFLNYGYTF.